The 23 T cell receptor beta chains listed next were all sequenced from one sample in a study of blood T cell repertoires in COVID-19. TCRdb's table, derived via immunoSEQ multiplex PCR, lists solely in-frame clones and lacks some. The profile shows 300,000 to 500,000 clones, over 75% of them singletons. The source material was PBMCs or T cells enriched from blood (not recorded which). The receptor source for this set is a woman under 40 with acute COVID-19.

The J gene is TRBJ1-5, the V gene TRBV27; D might be TRBD1 (6 bases). Germline lookup yields CDR1 MNHEY and CDR2 SMNVEV (reference sequence). Trimming pared 0 bases from V and 2 bases from J, leaving 11 bases between. The CDR3 has 16 amino acids. CDR3 sequence (DNA): TGTGCCAGCAGTTTATCGGCAGGGGTGGGCAATCAGCCCCAGCATTTT. It codes for CASSLSAGVGNQPQHF.

The rearrangement uses TRBV5-3 and TRBJ1-2; maybe TRBD1 (6 bases). TRBV5-3 is an open reading frame, and its role is uncertain. Trimming shortened V by 2 bases and J by 1 base, and 12 bases separated the two germline ends. The CDR3 totals 15 residues. The CDR3 DNA reads TGTGCCAGAAGCTTAATGGACAGAATTAACTATGGCTACACCTTC. Amino acid sequence: CARSLMDRINYGYTF.

The V call is TRBV7-6, the J call TRBJ1-3; D gene ambiguous. V lost 0 bases, J lost 0 bases, and 6 bases lay in between. The germline V gene encodes CDR1 SGHVS and CDR2 FNYEAQ. The CDR3 spans 15 residues. CDR3 amino acids: CASSLALGSGNTIYF. The CDR3 DNA reads TGTGCCAGCAGCTTAGCGCTAGGCTCTGGAAACACCATATATTTT.

This clone was observed once. The chain links TRBV7-3 to TRBJ2-5; a possible D gene is TRBD1 (6 bases). Trimming cost V 6 bases and J 3 bases, with 11 bases left between them. CDR1 and CDR2 from the germline V gene are SGHTA and FQGTGA. This CDR3 comprises 13 residues. The CDR3 sequence is CASSRNREETQYF. The CDR3 bases are TGTGCCAGCAGTCGTAACAGGGAAGAGACCCAGTACTTC.

The chain has TRBV4-1 and TRBJ1-5; D unclear. V was shortened by 0 bases and J by 6 bases, with 9 bases between the two germline ends. The germline V gene encodes CDR1 MGHRA and CDR2 YSYEKL. The CDR3 runs 14 residues. This CDR3 reads CASSQERVSQPQHF. CDR3 sequence (DNA): TGCGCCAGCAGCCAAGAACGGGTGTCTCAGCCCCAGCATTTT.

In this sample, this clone turned up once. The chain combines TRBV20-1 with TRBJ1-1, with D possibly TRBD1 on 6 matching bases. The length of the CDR3 is 11 residues. Trimming took off 8 bases at V and 0 bases at J, with 7 bases between the two ends. The germline V gene has CDR1 DFQATT and CDR2 SNEGSKA (reference sequence). DNA of the CDR3: TGCAGTTACAGGGTGAACACTGAAGCTTTCTTT. Translating gives CSYRVNTEAFF.

The chain carries TRBV11-2 and TRBJ2-1, with 9 positions matching TRBD2. Trimming cost V 5 bases and J 4 bases; bases outside gene matches: 3. The germline V gene encodes CDR1 SGHAT and CDR2 FQNNGV. This CDR3 contains 14 residues. The DNA of the CDR3 is TGTGCCAGCAGCCTGACTAGCGGATACAATGAGCAGTTCTTC. This encodes CASSLTSGYNEQFF.

Written as DNA, the CDR3 is TGTGCCTTTAGAGGTGGGGCAGCCACCCGAGCTATAGGCTACACCTTC. Its protein is CAFRGGAATRAIGYTF. The chain combines TRBV30 with TRBJ1-2, with a tentative D call TRBD1 (5 bases). V was clipped by 7 bases and J by 8 bases, with 29 bases between them. CDR1 and CDR2 (germline): GTSNPN, SVGIG (reference sequence). The CDR3 contains 16 residues.

The chain is built from TRBV3-1 (or the pseudogene TRBV3-2) and TRBJ2-2, with D uncertain. The V gene's germline CDR1 is LGHDT and CDR2 YNNKEL (reference sequence). The CDR3 contains 16 residues. Trimming cost V 4 bases and J 4 bases, with 16 bases left between them. CDR3 coding DNA: TGTGCCAGCAGCCCCCTACGCTCACTCGGCACCGGGGAGCTGTTTTTT. Translating gives CASSPLRSLGTGELFF.

The chain recombines TRBV5-1 with TRBJ2-3, with 9 nucleotides matching TRBD2. Unmatched junction bases numbered 4, after V lost 1 base and J lost 4 bases. The CDR3 loop spans 15 amino acids. The germline V gene has CDR1 SGHRS and CDR2 YFSETQ. The chain's CDR3 is CASSLRLAGSDTQYF. The CDR3, as DNA: TGCGCCAGCAGCTTGCGTCTAGCGGGGTCAGATACGCAGTATTTT. Full variable domain (remainder filled in from reference TRBV5-1 and TRBJ2-3): KAGVTQTPRYLIKTRGQQVTLSCSPISGHRSVSWYQQTPGQGLQFLFEYFSETQRNKGNFPGRFSGRQFSNSRSEMNVSTLELGDSALYLCASSLRLAGSDTQYFGPGTRLTVL.

CDR3 in amino acids: CASSALETQYF. CDR3 nucleotides: TGTGCCAGCAGTGCATTAGAGACCCAGTACTTC. The V and J genes are TRBV25-1 and TRBJ2-5; D remains ambiguous. V lost 4 bases and J 4 bases, leaving 4 bases between the germline ends. There are 11 residues in the CDR3. CDR1 and CDR2 (germline): MGHDK, SYGVNS.

The chain recombines TRBV2 with TRBJ2-7; TRBD1 matches 8 bases. From germline, CDR1 is SNHLY and CDR2 FYNNEI. The CDR3 has 15 amino acids. The J segment lost 2 bases and the V segment lost 4 bases, leaving 7 bases of the junction unmatched. CDR3 in amino acids: CASSAEGGQAYEQYF. Written as DNA, the CDR3 is TGTGCCAGCAGTGCCGAAGGGGGACAGGCCTACGAGCAGTACTTC.

The chain has TRBV4-1 and TRBJ1-2, with a tentative D call TRBD1 (5 bases). CDR3 length: 13 residues. Trimming cost V 2 bases and J 8 bases, with 12 bases left between them. Germline V gene data show CDR1 as MGHRA and CDR2 as YSYEKL. As DNA, the CDR3 is TGCGCCAGCAGCCAATGGACATCAGGGGGCTACACCTTC. Translated: CASSQWTSGGYTF.

V is TRBV9 and J is TRBJ1-3; unclear D gene. The germline CDR1 and CDR2 sequences are SGDLS and YYNGEE. The CDR3 is 18 residues long. The V gene lost 0 bases and the J gene lost 2 bases, with 18 bases spanning the gap. In nucleotides, the CDR3 is TGTGCCAGCAGCGTAGCCCCCCCCGGGTATGGCGCTGGAAACACCATATATTTT. Translation: CASSVAPPGYGAGNTIYF.

This clone was counted once. V is TRBV30 and J is TRBJ2-1, with 9 bases aligning to TRBD1. CDR3 length: 16 amino acids. The V gene's germline CDR1 is GTSNPN and CDR2 SVGIG (reference sequence). Trimming removed 1 base from V and 12 bases from J; junction bases left unmatched: 16. CDR3 bases: TGTGCCTGGAGTGCAGTCTCCCGGGACAGGGTAGGTGGGCAGTTCTTC. Translation: CAWSAVSRDRVGGQFF.

There are a few counts of this clone. Different DNA sequences within this sample yield the same CDR3. The chain recombines TRBV24-1 with TRBJ2-3, with unresolved D. Looked up from germline, CDR1 is KGHDR and CDR2 is SFDVKD. This CDR3 is 14 amino acids long. The V end was cut by 4 bases, the J end by 1 base, with 8 bases between. The CDR3 region has the DNA TGTGCCACCAGTGACCCAACAGGCACAGATACGCAGTATTTT. Translation gives CATSDPTGTDTQYF.

The chain employs TRBV7-9 and TRBJ1-2; 10 bases are a match to TRBD1. V shed 5 bases and J 6 bases; nucleotides not matched to a gene: 6. The CDR3 is 14 amino acids. The germline V gene has CDR1 SEHNR and CDR2 FQNEAQ (reference sequence). CDR3 amino acids: CASSATGGVDGYTF. CDR3 sequence (DNA): TGTGCCAGCAGCGCGACAGGGGGCGTCGATGGCTACACCTTC.

This sequence joins TRBV10-3 and TRBJ2-7; TRBD1 aligns across 9 bases. The V segment lost 0 bases and the J segment 2 bases; nucleotides outside the gene matches: 5. The CDR3 length is 16 residues. Germline CDR1 and CDR2: ENHRY and SYGVKD. The CDR3 region is CAISESTGQGPYEQYF. CDR3 sequence (DNA): TGTGCCATCAGTGAGTCGACAGGACAGGGGCCCTACGAGCAGTACTTC.

V and J are TRBV4-1 and TRBJ2-1; 10 bases are a match to TRBD1. Trimming cost V 3 bases and J 5 bases; bases outside gene matches: 7. Germline CDR1 and CDR2: MGHRA and YSYEKL. The CDR3 consists of 16 residues. The CDR3 DNA sequence: TGCGCCAGCAGCCAGTGGACAGGGGGTGGGAACAATGAGCAGTTCTTC. Translation gives CASSQWTGGGNNEQFF.

A note on this clone: Within the sample, other DNA sequences also encode this same CDR3. CDR3 sequence (DNA): TGTGCCACCAGTGACTCCAATCAGCCCCAGCATTTT. Protein: CATSDSNQPQHF. The rearrangement joins TRBV24-1 to TRBJ1-5, with unresolved D. V lost 4 bases and J lost 3, with 3 bases in between. CDR3 length: 12 residues. The germline gives CDR1 KGHDR, CDR2 SFDVKD.

The chain combines TRBV7-2 with TRBJ2-2, with a tentative D call TRBD2 (5 bases). V was shortened by 3 bases and J by 7 bases, with 15 bases between the two germline ends. The V gene's germline CDR1 is SGHTA and CDR2 FQGNSA. The CDR3 is made up of 15 amino acids. CDR3 coding DNA: TGTGCCAGCAGCTTGGGCGGACCTAGCCACGGGGAGCTGTTTTTT. Protein sequence: CASSLGGPSHGELFF. Using reference TRBV7-2 and TRBJ2-2 for the parts outside the CDR3, the full variable domain is GAGVSQSPSNKVTEKGKDVELRCDPISGHTALYWYRQSLGQGLEFLIYFQGNSAPDKSGLPSDRFSAERTGGSVSTLTIQRTQQEDSAVYLCASSLGGPSHGELFFGEGSRLTVL.

The V gene is TRBV10-3, the J gene TRBJ1-1; D is possibly TRBD1 (6 bases). V gave up 6 bases and J gave up 0 bases, with 17 bases separating them. The CDR3 has 16 residues. Per the germline V gene, CDR1 is ENHRY and CDR2 is SYGVKD. As DNA, the CDR3 is TGTGCCATCAGGGATATTAAACAGGGATTGAACACTGAAGCTTTCTTT. Encoded protein: CAIRDIKQGLNTEAFF.

This rearrangement joins TRBV5-1 to TRBJ1-2; D is perhaps TRBD1 (5 bases). Germline CDR1 and CDR2: SGHRS and YFSETQ. Between the trimmed V and J ends, which lost 8 bases and 6 bases, there was a span of 20 bases. This CDR3 has 14 amino acids. The DNA of the CDR3 is TGCGCCAGTGGGGAAAGCGGGGGACTCCATGGCTACACCTTC. Its translation: CASGESGGLHGYTF.